This passage covers 18 T cell receptor beta chains from one sample sequenced in a study of molecular identifiers for immune sequencing clone quantification. TCRdb re-called the PCR reads with MiXCR, one entry per CDR3 protein. The sample has about 330,000 distinct CDR3 sequences; about a quarter are singletons. The sequenced sample consisted of naive CD8+ T cells from blood, with Jurkat cell RNA spiked in. Stated subset: FACS-sorted CD8+CD4-CCR7+CD45RA+ naive T cells. The receptors derive from a human donor in good health. Some libraries in this study had Jurkat cell RNA spiked in.

Comments on this clonotype: One end of the junction fails to match germline, which may point to a read error. The CDR3 loop is CAGSPPRDREAFF. The DNA of the CDR3 is TGTGCCGGCAGCCCCCCCCGGGACCGTGAAGCTTTCTTT. The J gene is TRBJ1-1, the V gene TRBV7-9, with D perhaps matching TRBD1 (5 bases). The length of the CDR3 is 13 residues. Germline V lookup: CDR1 SEHNR, CDR2 FQNEAQ (reference sequence).

This chain uses TRBV27 with TRBJ2-7; tentatively, D is TRBD1 (6 bases). The CDR3 extends over 13 amino acids. Germline-derived CDR1 and CDR2 are MNHEY and SMNVEV (reference sequence). V was trimmed by 4 bases and J by 3 bases, leaving 10 bases between them. In nucleotides, the CDR3 is TGTGCCAGCAGTTACAGGGAAGTCTACGAGCAGTACTTC. Encoded protein: CASSYREVYEQYF.

This clonotype has at least ten counts. V is TRBV4-1 and J is TRBJ2-7; 9 bases fit TRBD1. Germline-derived CDR1 and CDR2 are MGHRA and YSYEKL. The V and J ends lost 1 base and 2 bases, in that order; junction bases with no gene match: 3. The CDR3 has 15 residues. CDR3 loop: CASSQAGTGPYEQYF. The DNA of the CDR3 is TGCGCCAGCAGCCAAGCCGGGACAGGGCCCTACGAGCAGTACTTC.

This chain connects TRBV4-2 to TRBJ2-4; 9 bases match TRBD2. Losses at the gene ends were 4 bases for V and 0 bases for J; bases not matched to a gene: 4. The CDR3 totals 16 residues. The V gene's germline CDR1 is LGHNA and CDR2 YNFKEQ. DNA of the CDR3: TGTGCCAGCAGCCCCCGACTAGCGGAAGCCAAAAACATTCAGTACTTC. Amino acids: CASSPRLAEAKNIQYF.

Points on this clonotype: A clone one base away is much larger, so this may be a read error. V gene TRBV7-9 combines with J gene TRBJ2-1, with no clear D. Per germline, CDR1 SEHNR and CDR2 FQNEAQ (reference sequence). This CDR3 has 17 residues. Trimming pared 3 bases from V and 0 bases from J, leaving 15 bases between. The CDR3 bases are TGTGCCAGCAGCTTGCCCCGAACAGTTAACTCCTACAATGAGCAGTTCTTC. Amino acid sequence: CASSLPRTVNSYNEQFF.

The CDR3 DNA is TGTGCCACCAGAGAGGGGGCTGGCCAGCCCCAGCATTTT. Its translation is CATREGAGQPQHF. This rearrangement joins TRBV15 to TRBJ1-5, with 7 bases that match TRBD1. CDR3 length: 13 residues. V shed 6 bases and J 7 bases; nucleotides not matched to a gene: 6. Germline CDR1 LNHNV, CDR2 YYDKDF (reference sequence).

Turning to this clonotype: One base away lies a much larger clone, so this may be a sequencing read error. The chain has TRBV12-3 or TRBV12-4 and TRBJ2-1; possibly TRBD1 for D (6 bases). The assigned J gene may be wrong: the sequence end matches TRBJ2-7 better. The CDR3 loop spans 15 amino acids. CDR3 sequence: CASNPSGTKNNEQYF. Here the CDR3 DNA reads TGTGCCAGCAACCCCTCCGGGACAAAAAACAATGAGCAGTACTTC.

As to this clonotype: This may come from a read error, since a much larger clone is one base off. The chain employs TRBV2 and TRBJ1-5, with no clear D. Germline V gene data show CDR1 as SNHLY and CDR2 as FYNNEI. CDR3 length: 15 amino acids. V was shortened by 8 bases and J by 0 bases, with 14 bases between the two germline ends. CDR3: CASEREEYSNQPQHF. The DNA of the CDR3 is TGTGCCAGCGAGCGTGAGGAATATAGCAATCAGCCCCAGCATTTT.

This clonotype was observed many times. J is TRBJ1-1 and V is TRBV5-1; D gene ambiguous. V was trimmed by 3 bases and J by 1 base, leaving 7 bases between them. The CDR3 covers 13 residues. Germline values: CDR1 SGHRS, CDR2 YFSETQ. The CDR3 nucleotides are TGCGCCAGCAGCTACGCCTCGAACACTGAAGCTTTCTTT. Protein sequence: CASSYASNTEAFF.

This clonotype was seen a few times. This rearrangement joins TRBV2 to TRBJ2-7, with 14 positions matching TRBD2. In germline, CDR1 is SNHLY, CDR2 FYNNEI. V lost 6 bases to trimming and J lost 3 bases; unmatched junction nucleotides: 13. The CDR3 length is 18 residues. The CDR3 reads CASSRLGTSGSIGYEQYF. The CDR3 DNA follows: TGTGCCAGCAGCCGTCTGGGGACTAGCGGGAGTATCGGCTACGAGCAGTACTTC. The full variable domain, in which reference TRBV2 and TRBJ2-7 provide the parts outside the CDR3, is EPEVTQTPSHQVTQMGQEVILRCVPISNHLYFYWYRQILGQKVEFLVSFYNNEISEKSEIFDDQFSVERPDGSNFTLKIRSTKLEDSAMYFCASSRLGTSGSIGYEQYFGPGTRLTVT.

This clonotype occurred many times. The chain has TRBV7-9 and TRBJ1-1; the D is unclear. Trimming removed 3 bases from V and 7 bases from J, with 9 bases in between. CDR1 is SEHNR, CDR2 FQNEAQ, per germline (reference sequence). CDR3 size: 12 residues. The CDR3: CASSFSLDEAFF. In DNA, the CDR3 is TGTGCCAGCAGCTTCAGTTTGGATGAAGCTTTCTTT.

This clonotype has just a few counts. The V and J genes are TRBV19 and TRBJ2-7, with D unresolved. The CDR3 covers 15 residues. With 6 bases removed from V and 2 bases from J, the gap between germline ends came to 17 bases. Germline V gene sequence: CDR1 LNHDA, CDR2 SQIVND (reference sequence). CDR3 sequence reads: CASRPEDTQPYEQYF. In DNA form, the CDR3 reads TGTGCCAGTAGGCCCGAAGACACTCAGCCCTACGAGCAGTACTTC.

The chain recombines TRBV19 with TRBJ2-7, with D perhaps being TRBD1 or TRBD2 (5 bases each). The germline V gene has CDR1 LNHDA and CDR2 SQIVND (reference sequence). Trimming stripped 6 bases from V and 4 bases from J, with 19 bases between. The CDR3 totals 15 residues. CDR3 sequence: CASSAEPGHPYEQYF. The CDR3 region has the DNA TGTGCCAGTAGCGCAGAGCCGGGGCACCCTTACGAGCAGTACTTC.

This clonotype has more than one count but fewer than ten. The V and J genes are TRBV5-4 and TRBJ2-1; 12 bases fit TRBD2. CDR3 size: 16 residues. Germline CDR1 reads SGHNT; CDR2 reads YYREEE (reference sequence). V gave up 2 bases and J gave up 9 bases; unmatched junction bases: 9. The CDR3 here is CASSFRLAGVGGEQFF. For the CDR3, the DNA is TGTGCCAGCAGCTTTCGACTAGCGGGGGTAGGAGGTGAGCAGTTCTTC.

This clonotype was detected many times. The rearrangement joins TRBV29-1 to TRBJ1-1; no firm D call. Germline-derived CDR1 and CDR2 are SQVTM and ANQGSEA. V lost 1 base and J lost 5, with 5 bases in between. The CDR3 covers 11 residues. The CDR3 here is CSVEVGTEAFF. DNA of the CDR3: TGCAGCGTTGAAGTCGGAACTGAAGCTTTCTTT.

This clonotype was picked up many times. This chain joins TRBV25-1 and TRBJ1-2, with a possible D match to TRBD1 (6 bases). CDR3 length equals 12 residues. Germline-derived CDR1 and CDR2 are MGHDK and SYGVNS. With 7 bases removed from V and 7 bases from J, the gap between germline ends came to 13 bases. The CDR3 region has the DNA TGTGCCAGCACCACGTGGGGGGCTGGCTACACCTTC. Its protein product is CASTTWGAGYTF.

The rearrangement uses TRBV4-3 and TRBJ1-2; perhaps TRBD1 as D (6 bases). The V and J ends lost 5 bases and 2 bases respectively, with 12 bases between them. The CDR3 covers 14 residues. Germline-derived CDR1 and CDR2 are LGHNA and YSLEER. For the CDR3, the DNA is TGCGCCAGCAGCGACGGGGGCCGAAACTATGGCTACACCTTC. Its protein product is CASSDGGRNYGYTF.

This clonotype showed up many times. The chain recombines TRBV12-3 or TRBV12-4 with TRBJ1-1; D gene ambiguous. Trimming cost V 8 bases and J 5 bases, with 9 bases left between them. The CDR3 is 11 amino acids. The CDR3 region has the DNA TGTGCCAGCCAATTAAGGACTGAAGCTTTCTTT. It is translated as CASQLRTEAFF.